The T cell receptor beta chain under discussion was sequenced for a study of CD8 T cells in ankylosing spondylitis. There are 15 residues in the CDR3. Per germline, CDR1 SGDLS and CDR2 YYNGEE. V was shortened by 6 bases and J by 0 bases, with 15 bases between the two germline ends. Study-wide results and caveats: The authors reported significant enrichment of disease-linked clones in matched ankylosing spondylitis synovial fluid. Prior literature has documented some motif variants in synovial fluid and blood from reactive arthritis.

Quantitative 5'-RACE with molecular barcodes produced the TCR beta libraries. TCRdb called the 5' RACE reads again in MiXCR, with one record for every CDR3 protein. Of about 42,000 distinct CDR3 sequences in the sample, around 3.8% were seen once. This clonotype has ten or more counts. The antigen remains undetermined. J is TRBJ1-2 and V is TRBV9, with a weak D call TRBD1 (5 bases). The sequenced sample consisted of blood, either unsorted or a sorted T cell fraction (not recorded which). This clonotype was sampled from a female donor with ankylosing spondylitis or in good health (not recorded which). The CDR3 DNA reads as TGTGCCAGCAACCCAGCCCGGGGGACTAACTATGGCTACACCTTC. The encoded protein is CASNPARGTNYGYTF.